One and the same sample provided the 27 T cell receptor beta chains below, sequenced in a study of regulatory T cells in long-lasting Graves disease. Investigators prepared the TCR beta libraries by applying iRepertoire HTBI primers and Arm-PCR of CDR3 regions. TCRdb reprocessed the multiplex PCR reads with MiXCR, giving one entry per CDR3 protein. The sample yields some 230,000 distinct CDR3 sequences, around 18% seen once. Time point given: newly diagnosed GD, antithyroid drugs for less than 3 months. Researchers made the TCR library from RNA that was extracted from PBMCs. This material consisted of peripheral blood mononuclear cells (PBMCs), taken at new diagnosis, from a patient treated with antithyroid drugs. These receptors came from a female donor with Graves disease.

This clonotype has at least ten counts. CDR3 in amino acids: CASSTLGQETQYF. CDR3 nucleotides: TGTGCCAGTAGTACCCTCGGCCAAGAGACCCAGTACTTC. V gene TRBV19 combines with J gene TRBJ2-5; D gene ambiguous. Trimming shortened V by 4 bases and J by 1 base, and 7 bases separated the two germline ends. CDR3 length equals 13 residues. Germline V CDR1 and CDR2: LNHDA, SQIVND (reference sequence).

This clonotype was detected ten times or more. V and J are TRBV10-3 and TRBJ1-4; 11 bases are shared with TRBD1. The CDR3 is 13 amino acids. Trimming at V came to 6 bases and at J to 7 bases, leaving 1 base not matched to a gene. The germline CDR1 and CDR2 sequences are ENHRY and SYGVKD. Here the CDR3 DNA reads TGTGCCATCAGAGGGACAGGGGGTGAAAAACTGTTTTTT. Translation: CAIRGTGGEKLFF.

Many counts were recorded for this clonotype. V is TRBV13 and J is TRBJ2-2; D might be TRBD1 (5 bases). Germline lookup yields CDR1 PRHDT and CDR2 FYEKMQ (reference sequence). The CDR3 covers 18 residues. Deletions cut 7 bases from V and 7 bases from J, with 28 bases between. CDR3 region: CASKDTLARQVTDGELFF. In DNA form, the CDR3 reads TGTGCCAGCAAAGACACCCTGGCGCGGCAAGTGACAGACGGGGAGCTGTTTTTT.

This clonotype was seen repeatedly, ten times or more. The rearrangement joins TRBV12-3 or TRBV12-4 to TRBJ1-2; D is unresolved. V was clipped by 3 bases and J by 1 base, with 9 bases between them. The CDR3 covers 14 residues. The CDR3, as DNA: TGTGCCAGCAGTTTCACATCAGTTAACTATGGCTACACCTTC. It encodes CASSFTSVNYGYTF.

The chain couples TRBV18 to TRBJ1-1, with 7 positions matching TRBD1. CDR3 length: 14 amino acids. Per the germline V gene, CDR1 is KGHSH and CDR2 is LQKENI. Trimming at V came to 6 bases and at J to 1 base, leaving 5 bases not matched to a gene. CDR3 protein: CASSKTGANTEAFF. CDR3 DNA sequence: TGTGCCAGCTCCAAAACAGGGGCGAACACTGAAGCTTTCTTT.

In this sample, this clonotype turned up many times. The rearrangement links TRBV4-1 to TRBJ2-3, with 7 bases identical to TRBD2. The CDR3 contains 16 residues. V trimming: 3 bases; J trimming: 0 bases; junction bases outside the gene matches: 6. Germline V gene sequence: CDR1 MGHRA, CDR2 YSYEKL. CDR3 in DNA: TGCGCCAGCAGCCAGGTCCTAGCGGCTAGCACAGATACGCAGTATTTT. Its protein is CASSQVLAASTDTQYF.

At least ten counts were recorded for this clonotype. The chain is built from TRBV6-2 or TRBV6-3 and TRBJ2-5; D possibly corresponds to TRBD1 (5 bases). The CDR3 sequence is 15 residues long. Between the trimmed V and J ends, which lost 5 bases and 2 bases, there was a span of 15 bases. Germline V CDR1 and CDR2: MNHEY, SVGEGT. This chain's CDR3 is CASSEGAGTQETQYF. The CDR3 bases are TGTGCCAGCAGTGAAGGGGCCGGTACTCAAGAGACCCAGTACTTC.

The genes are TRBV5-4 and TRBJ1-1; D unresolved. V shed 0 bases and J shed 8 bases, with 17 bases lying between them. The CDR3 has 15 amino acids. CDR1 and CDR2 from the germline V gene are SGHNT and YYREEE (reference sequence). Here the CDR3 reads CASSLGRGPGEEAFF. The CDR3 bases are TGTGCCAGCAGCTTGGGGAGAGGCCCCGGAGAGGAAGCTTTCTTT.

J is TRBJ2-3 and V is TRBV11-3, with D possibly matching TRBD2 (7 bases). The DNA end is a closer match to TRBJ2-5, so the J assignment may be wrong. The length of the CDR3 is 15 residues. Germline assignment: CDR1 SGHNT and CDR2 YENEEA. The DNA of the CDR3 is TGTGCCAGCAGCTTGGAGGGAGGGGACACGGAGACCCAGTACTTC. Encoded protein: CASSLEGGDTETQYF.

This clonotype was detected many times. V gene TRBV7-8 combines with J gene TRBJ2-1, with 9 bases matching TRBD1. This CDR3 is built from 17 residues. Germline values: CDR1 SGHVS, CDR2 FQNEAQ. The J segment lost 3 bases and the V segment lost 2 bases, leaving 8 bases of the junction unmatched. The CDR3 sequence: CASSLRPGQGVYNEQFF. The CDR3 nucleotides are TGTGCCAGCAGCTTACGACCGGGACAGGGTGTCTACAATGAGCAGTTCTTC.

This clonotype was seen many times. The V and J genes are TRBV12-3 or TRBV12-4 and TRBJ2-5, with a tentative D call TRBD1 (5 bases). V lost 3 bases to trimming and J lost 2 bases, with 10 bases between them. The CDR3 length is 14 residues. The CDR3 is CASSLGQLQETQYF. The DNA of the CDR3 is TGTGCCAGCAGTTTGGGGCAGCTACAAGAGACCCAGTACTTC.

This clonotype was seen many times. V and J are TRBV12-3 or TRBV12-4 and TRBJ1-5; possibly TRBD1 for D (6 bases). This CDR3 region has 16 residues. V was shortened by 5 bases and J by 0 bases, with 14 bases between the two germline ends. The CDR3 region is CASSHGTPYSNQPQHF. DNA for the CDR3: TGTGCCAGCAGTCACGGGACACCTTATAGCAATCAGCCCCAGCATTTT.

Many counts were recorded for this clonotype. DNA for the CDR3: TGTGCCAGCAGGGGGGTAACCAAGGCCTGGGAGACCCAGTACTTC. Amino acids: CASRGVTKAWETQYF. The chain is built from TRBV27 and TRBJ2-5; either TRBD1 or TRBD2 may supply D (5 bases each). With 6 bases removed from V and 5 bases from J, the gap between germline ends came to 19 bases. This CDR3 has 15 residues. The germline CDR1 and CDR2 sequences are MNHEY and SMNVEV (reference sequence).

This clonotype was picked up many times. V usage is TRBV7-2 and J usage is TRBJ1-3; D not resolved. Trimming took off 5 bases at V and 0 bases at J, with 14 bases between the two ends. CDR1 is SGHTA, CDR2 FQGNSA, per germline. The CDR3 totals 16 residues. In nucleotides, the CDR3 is TGTGCCAGCAGCATACAAGGACGGACCTCTGGAAACACCATATATTTT. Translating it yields CASSIQGRTSGNTIYF.

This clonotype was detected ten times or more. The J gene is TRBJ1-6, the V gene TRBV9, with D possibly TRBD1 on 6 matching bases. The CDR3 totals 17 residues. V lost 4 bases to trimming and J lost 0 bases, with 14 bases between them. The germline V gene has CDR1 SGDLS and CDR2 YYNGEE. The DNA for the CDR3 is TGTGCCAGCAGCCGGGGGCCCGTGAGCTCCTATAATTCACCCCTCCACTTT. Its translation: CASSRGPVSSYNSPLHF.

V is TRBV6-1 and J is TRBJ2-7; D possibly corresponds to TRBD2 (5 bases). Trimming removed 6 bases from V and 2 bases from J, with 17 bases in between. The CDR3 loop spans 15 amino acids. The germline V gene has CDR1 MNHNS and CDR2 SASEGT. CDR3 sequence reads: CASSLQGFGAYEQYF. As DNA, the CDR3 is TGTGCCAGCAGCCTACAAGGGTTCGGGGCCTACGAGCAGTACTTC.

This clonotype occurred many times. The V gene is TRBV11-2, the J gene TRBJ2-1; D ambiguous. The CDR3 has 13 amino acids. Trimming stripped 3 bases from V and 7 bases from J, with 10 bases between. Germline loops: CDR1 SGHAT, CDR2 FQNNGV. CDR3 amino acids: CASSFVEGNEQFF. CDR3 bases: TGTGCCAGCAGCTTCGTTGAAGGGAATGAGCAGTTCTTC. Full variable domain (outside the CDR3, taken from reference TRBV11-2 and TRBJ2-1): EAGVAQSPRYKIIEKRQSVAFWCNPISGHATLYWYQQILGQGPKLLIQFQNNGVVDDSQLPKDRFSAERLKGVDSTLKIQPAKLEDSAVYLCASSFVEGNEQFFGPGTRLTVL.

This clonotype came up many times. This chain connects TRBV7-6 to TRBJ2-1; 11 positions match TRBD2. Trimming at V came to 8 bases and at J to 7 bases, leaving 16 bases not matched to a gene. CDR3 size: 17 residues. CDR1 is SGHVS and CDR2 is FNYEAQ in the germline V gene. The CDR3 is CASSTSRLAGGGNEQFF. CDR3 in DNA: TGTGCCAGCTCGACATCGCGGCTAGCGGGAGGTGGGAATGAGCAGTTCTTC.

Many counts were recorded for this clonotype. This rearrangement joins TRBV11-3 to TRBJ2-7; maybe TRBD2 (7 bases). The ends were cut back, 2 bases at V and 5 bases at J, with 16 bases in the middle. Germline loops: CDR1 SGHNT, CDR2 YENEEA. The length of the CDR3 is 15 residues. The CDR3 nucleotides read TGTGCCAGCAGCTTAAGGGCGGGGGCTCGACACGAGCAGTACTTC. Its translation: CASSLRAGARHEQYF.

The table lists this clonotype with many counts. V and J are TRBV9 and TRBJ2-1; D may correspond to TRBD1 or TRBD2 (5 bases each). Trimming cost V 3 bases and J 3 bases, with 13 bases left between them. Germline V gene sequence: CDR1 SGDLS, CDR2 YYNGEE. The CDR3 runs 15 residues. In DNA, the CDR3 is TGTGCCAGCAGCGCCTTTGGGGGAAGCTACAATGAGCAGTTCTTC. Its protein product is CASSAFGGSYNEQFF.

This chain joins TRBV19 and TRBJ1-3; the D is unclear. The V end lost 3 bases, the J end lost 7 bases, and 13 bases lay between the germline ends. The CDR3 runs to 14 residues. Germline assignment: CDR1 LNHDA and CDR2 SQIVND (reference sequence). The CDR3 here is CASSMVGSSNTIYF. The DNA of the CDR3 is TGTGCCAGTAGTATGGTTGGGTCATCCAACACCATATATTTT.

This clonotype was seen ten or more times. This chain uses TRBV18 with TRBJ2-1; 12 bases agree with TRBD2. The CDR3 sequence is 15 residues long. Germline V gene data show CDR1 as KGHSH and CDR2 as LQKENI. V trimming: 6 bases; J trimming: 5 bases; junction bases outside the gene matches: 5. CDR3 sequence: CASSPGLAGDNEQFF. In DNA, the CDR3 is TGTGCCAGCTCTCCGGGACTAGCGGGCGACAATGAGCAGTTCTTC. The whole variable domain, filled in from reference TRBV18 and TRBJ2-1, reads NAGVMQNPRHLVRRRGQEARLRCSPMKGHSHVYWYRQLPEEGLKFMVYLQKENIIDESGMPKERFSAEFPKEGPSILRIQQVVRGDSAAYFCASSPGLAGDNEQFFGPGTRLTVL.

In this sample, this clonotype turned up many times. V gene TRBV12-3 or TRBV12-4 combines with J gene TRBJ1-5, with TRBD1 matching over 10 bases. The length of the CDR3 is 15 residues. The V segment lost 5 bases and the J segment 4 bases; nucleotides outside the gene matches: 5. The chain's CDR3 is CASSQRTGGNQPQHF. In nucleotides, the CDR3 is TGTGCCAGCAGTCAGAGGACAGGGGGGAATCAGCCCCAGCATTTT.

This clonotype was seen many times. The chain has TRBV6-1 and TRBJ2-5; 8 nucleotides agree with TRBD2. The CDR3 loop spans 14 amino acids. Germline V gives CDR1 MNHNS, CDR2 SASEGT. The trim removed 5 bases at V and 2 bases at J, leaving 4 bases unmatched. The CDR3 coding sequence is TGTGCCAGCAGTCTTAGCGGGAATCAAGAGACCCAGTACTTC. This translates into CASSLSGNQETQYF.

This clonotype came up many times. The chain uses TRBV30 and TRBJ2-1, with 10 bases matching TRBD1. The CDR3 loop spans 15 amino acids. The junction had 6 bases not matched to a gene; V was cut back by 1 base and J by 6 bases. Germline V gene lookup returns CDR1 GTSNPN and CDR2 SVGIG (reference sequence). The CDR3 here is CAWSETGGAFNEQFF. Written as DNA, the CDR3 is TGTGCCTGGAGTGAGACAGGGGGCGCGTTCAATGAGCAGTTCTTC.

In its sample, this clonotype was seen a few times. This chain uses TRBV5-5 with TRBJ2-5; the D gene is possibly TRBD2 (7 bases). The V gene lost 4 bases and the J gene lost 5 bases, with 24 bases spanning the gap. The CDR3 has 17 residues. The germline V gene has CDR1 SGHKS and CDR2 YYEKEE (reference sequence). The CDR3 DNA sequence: TGTGCCAGCAGCAAACTGGGGGGGGGCCCTTTGGGGGAGACCCAGTACTTC. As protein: CASSKLGGGPLGETQYF.

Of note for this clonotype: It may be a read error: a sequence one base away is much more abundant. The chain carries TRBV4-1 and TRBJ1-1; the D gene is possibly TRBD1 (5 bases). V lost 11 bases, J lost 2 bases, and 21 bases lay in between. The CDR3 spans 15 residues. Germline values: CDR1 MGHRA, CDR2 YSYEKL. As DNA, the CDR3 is TGCGCCGGCAACCTCGCGCCCCAGGGAAACACTGAAGCTTTCTTT. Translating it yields CAGNLAPQGNTEAFF.